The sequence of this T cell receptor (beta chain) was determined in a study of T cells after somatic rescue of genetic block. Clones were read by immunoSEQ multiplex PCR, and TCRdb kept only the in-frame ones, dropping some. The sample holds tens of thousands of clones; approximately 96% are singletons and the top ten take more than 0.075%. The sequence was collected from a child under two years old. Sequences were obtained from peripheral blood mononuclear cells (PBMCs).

CDR3 protein: CASTQGTSGVEQYF. The CDR3 DNA sequence: TGTGCCAGCACTCAGGGAACTAGTGGGGTCGAGCAGTACTTC. The chain joins TRBV7-8 to TRBJ2-7; TRBD1 or TRBD2 may be the D gene (5 bases each). V lost 7 bases and J 6 bases, leaving 19 bases between the germline ends. This CDR3 has 14 amino acids. Germline V gene lookup returns CDR1 SGHVS and CDR2 FQNEAQ.